The 31 T cell receptor beta chains below were found in one sample sequenced in a study of early T cells in non-severe SARS-CoV-2 infection (dated by TCRdb to the early 2020s). Libraries came from 5' RACE. The run used a NextSeq 500. The raw public reads went through TCRdb reprocessing: fastp at Q25, MiXCR clone calling, in-frame beta chains kept. Rows with a matching CDR3 protein are joined into one entry that keeps the most common DNA and genes. The sample data list fewer than 40,000 distinct CDR3 sequences, and roughly 4% of these were observed just once. The ten largest make up roughly 5.5% of the sample. The sample comprised whole blood. These receptors originate from an adult who was a healthcare worker with PCR-confirmed SARS-CoV-2 infection or an uninfected control (not recorded which).

This clonotype was recorded many times. CDR3 sequence reads: CASAVGPQETQYF. CDR3 in DNA: TGCGCCAGCGCTGTAGGGCCCCAAGAGACCCAGTACTTC. The chain carries TRBV5-1 and TRBJ2-5; no definite D call. Trimming took 7 bases from V and 1 from J, leaving 11 bases between them. CDR3 length: 13 residues. In germline, CDR1 is SGHRS, CDR2 YFSETQ.

The sample holds many counts of this clonotype. The chain joins TRBV10-3 to TRBJ2-7, with D maybe TRBD1 (5 bases). CDR1 is ENHRY, CDR2 SYGVKD, per germline. The CDR3 is 13 residues long. V was cut by 5 bases and J by 2 bases, with 10 bases left in between. CDR3 sequence reads: CAISKDITYEQYF. The CDR3 nucleotides read TGTGCCATCAGTAAGGACATTACCTACGAGCAGTACTTC.

This clonotype was detected ten times or more. This sequence joins TRBV18 and TRBJ2-5, with TRBD2 matching 9 bases. The ends lost 8 bases at V and 2 bases at J; junction bases unmatched: 9. There are 15 residues in the CDR3. Germline V CDR1 and CDR2: KGHSH, LQKENI. This CDR3 is CASGALAGGQETQYF. CDR3 nucleotide sequence: TGTGCCAGCGGTGCACTAGCGGGCGGACAAGAGACCCAGTACTTC.

Ten or more counts support this clonotype. The V gene is TRBV18, the J gene TRBJ2-2, with D unresolved. The CDR3 contains 14 residues. In germline, CDR1 is KGHSH, CDR2 LQKENI. V was shortened by 4 bases and J by 4 bases, with 10 bases between the two germline ends. CDR3 loop: CASSLWTITGELFF. In DNA form, the CDR3 reads TGTGCCAGCTCACTTTGGACCATCACCGGGGAGCTGTTTTTT. The full variable domain, with the rest looked up from reference TRBV18 and TRBJ2-2, is NAGVMQNPRHLVRRRGQEARLRCSPMKGHSHVYWYRQLPEEGLKFMVYLQKENIIDESGMPKERFSAEFPKEGPSILRIQQVVRGDSAAYFCASSLWTITGELFFGEGSRLTVL.

This clonotype appeared many times. The chain has TRBV5-1 and TRBJ1-5; TRBD1 is a possible D gene (5 bases). The CDR3 covers 15 residues. The germline V and J ends were trimmed by 0 bases and 0 bases, with 7 bases remaining between them. Germline lookup yields CDR1 SGHRS and CDR2 YFSETQ. The CDR3 DNA reads TGCGCCAGCAGCTTGGAGGGGTATAGCAATCAGCCCCAGCATTTT. This gives the protein CASSLEGYSNQPQHF.

In this sample, this clonotype turned up many times. The V gene is TRBV27, the J gene TRBJ1-3; TRBD1 might be the D (5 bases). In germline, CDR1 is MNHEY, CDR2 SMNVEV (reference sequence). CDR3 length equals 13 residues. V lost 10 bases and J 1 base, leaving 11 bases between the germline ends. The CDR3 here is CATRQGSGNTIYF. CDR3 nucleotides: TGTGCCACCCGGCAGGGTTCTGGAAACACCATATATTTT.

This clonotype was counted at least ten times. DNA of the CDR3: TGCGCCAGCAGGACTAGCGGGGGGAACGACATTCAGTACTTC. Protein: CASRTSGGNDIQYF. This chain links TRBV10-1 with TRBJ2-4, with TRBD2 matching over 13 bases. Germline-derived CDR1 and CDR2 are WNHNN and SYGVQD (reference sequence). The V gene end was trimmed by 6 bases and the J gene end by 8 bases; junction bases not matched to a gene: 4. CDR3 size: 14 residues.

This clonotype occurred many times. The chain recombines TRBV7-9 with TRBJ2-7, with unresolved D. The length of the CDR3 is 15 residues. Looked up from germline, CDR1 is SEHNR and CDR2 is FQNEAQ (reference sequence). Trimming cost V 5 bases and J 3 bases, with 17 bases left between them. This CDR3 reads CASSPRPDESYEQYF. CDR3 nucleotide sequence: TGTGCCAGCAGCCCCCGACCAGACGAAAGCTACGAGCAGTACTTC. The full variable domain, rest sourced from reference TRBV7-9 and TRBJ2-7, is DTGVSQNPRHKITKRGQNVTFRCDPISEHNRLYWYRQTLGQGPEFLTYFQNEAQLEKSRLLSDRFSAERPKGSFSTLEIQRTEQGDSAMYLCASSPRPDESYEQYFGPGTRLTVT.

Ten or more counts support this clonotype. The V call is TRBV29-1, the J call TRBJ2-7, with 8 bases identical to TRBD2. The junction had 6 bases not matched to a gene; V was cut back by 5 bases and J by 3 bases. CDR1 is SQVTM, CDR2 ANQGSEA, per germline. The CDR3 loop spans 13 amino acids. The CDR3 reads CSVLAGPNYEQYF. Here the CDR3 DNA reads TGCAGCGTTCTAGCGGGCCCCAACTACGAGCAGTACTTC.

The rearrangement links TRBV5-6 to TRBJ2-7; TRBD1 agrees at 7 bases. The CDR3 covers 14 residues. Per germline, CDR1 SGHDT and CDR2 YYEEEE. The V gene end was trimmed by 4 bases and the J gene end by 3 bases; junction bases not matched to a gene: 7. CDR3: CASSTGARCYEQYF. In DNA, the CDR3 is TGTGCCAGCAGCACAGGGGCGCGGTGCTACGAGCAGTACTTC.

The genes are TRBV9 and TRBJ1-4; 8 bases align to TRBD1. CDR1 and CDR2 (germline): SGDLS, YYNGEE. Trimming took 5 bases from V and 3 from J; bases not matched to a gene: 9. CDR3 length: 16 amino acids. CDR3 protein: CASSQTGATSNEKLFF. DNA of the CDR3: TGTGCCAGCAGTCAGACAGGGGCCACATCTAATGAAAAACTGTTTTTT.

This clonotype occurred many times. V usage is TRBV20-1 and J usage is TRBJ2-1; the D is unclear. Looked up from germline, CDR1 is DFQATT and CDR2 is SNEGSKA (reference sequence). The CDR3 runs 13 residues. V was trimmed by 0 bases and J by 3 bases, leaving 6 bases between them. CDR3 protein: CSARDDFYNEQFF. In DNA, the CDR3 is TGCAGTGCTAGAGATGACTTCTACAATGAGCAGTTCTTC.

In its sample, this clonotype was seen many times. The rearrangement uses TRBV30 and TRBJ2-1; D not certain. Trimming pared 3 bases from V and 5 bases from J, leaving 14 bases between. CDR3 length: 14 residues. Germline V CDR1 and CDR2: GTSNPN, SVGIG (reference sequence). The CDR3 protein is CAWRLYLSDNEQFF. The CDR3 nucleotides are TGTGCCTGGAGGCTCTATTTGTCCGACAATGAGCAGTTCTTC.

This clonotype was detected many times. The chain joins TRBV29-1 to TRBJ1-2; no clear D. V lost 7 bases and J 2 bases, leaving 8 bases between the germline ends. This CDR3 is 11 amino acids long. The germline gives CDR1 SQVTM, CDR2 ANQGSEA. The CDR3 region is CSGEGNYGYTF. CDR3 nucleotides: TGCAGCGGGGAGGGCAACTATGGCTACACCTTC. Variable domain in full (rest from reference TRBV29-1 and TRBJ1-2): SAVISQKPSRDICQRGTSLTIQCQVDSQVTMMFWYRQQPGQSLTLIATANQGSEATYESGFVIDKFPISRPNLTFSTLTVSNMSPEDSSIYLCSGEGNYGYTFGSGTRLTVV.

This sequence joins TRBV29-1 and TRBJ2-1, with TRBD1 matching 9 bases. This CDR3 is 13 amino acids long. Germline-derived CDR1 and CDR2 are SQVTM and ANQGSEA. J lost 9 bases, V lost 8 bases, and 11 bases had no gene match. In nucleotides, the CDR3 is TGCAGCTCACAAGGGACAGGGATAATTGAGCAGTTCTTC. Protein product: CSSQGTGIIEQFF.

This clonotype was counted ten times or more. This chain uses TRBV27 with TRBJ1-6, with D possibly TRBD1 on 5 matching bases. Germline lookup yields CDR1 MNHEY and CDR2 SMNVEV (reference sequence). The CDR3 runs 14 residues. V was cut by 3 bases and J by 5 bases, with 8 bases left in between. For the CDR3, the DNA is TGTGCCAGCAGTTTTCAGGGAAATAATTCACCCCTCCACTTT. Its protein is CASSFQGNNSPLHF.

This clonotype has at least ten counts. This chain links TRBV12-3 or TRBV12-4 with TRBJ2-1; 7 positions agree with TRBD1. This CDR3 is built from 14 residues. V lost 1 base and J lost 4; bases outside the gene matches: 1. DNA of the CDR3: TGTGCCAGCAGTTTAGGGACAGGTTACAATGAGCAGTTCTTC. This translates into CASSLGTGYNEQFF.

Many counts were recorded for this clonotype. The chain links TRBV24-1 to TRBJ2-1; TRBD2 matches at 14 bases. In germline, CDR1 is KGHDR, CDR2 SFDVKD. This CDR3 region has 15 residues. J was trimmed by 10 bases and V by 4 bases; bases with no gene match: 5. The CDR3 is CATSDPTSGRGEQFF. The CDR3 DNA is TGTGCCACCAGTGACCCGACTAGCGGGAGGGGGGAGCAGTTCTTC.

This clonotype was recorded at least ten times. V and J are TRBV5-4 and TRBJ1-6; TRBD1 is a possible D gene (5 bases). CDR1 SGHNT and CDR2 YYREEE come from the germline V gene (reference sequence). Between the trimmed V and J ends, which lost 3 bases and 8 bases, there was a span of 18 bases. The CDR3 sequence is 16 residues long. CDR3 DNA sequence: TGTGCCAGCAGCTCCGGGGGGGGTTCGGTTGATTCACCCCTCCACTTT. This codes for CASSSGGGSVDSPLHF.

This clonotype was seen at least ten times. The chain links TRBV19 to TRBJ2-3; 12 bases line up with TRBD2. V dropped 9 bases and J dropped 5; count of bases not matched to a gene: 6. The CDR3 consists of 14 residues. Germline assignment: CDR1 LNHDA and CDR2 SQIVND (reference sequence). The CDR3 region has the DNA TGTGCCAGCCGACTAGCGGGAGAGGTAGATACGCAGTATTTT. The encoded protein is CASRLAGEVDTQYF.

This clonotype was seen repeatedly, ten times or more. The genes are TRBV9 and TRBJ2-1; 9 nucleotides match TRBD1. The CDR3 length is 13 residues. Per the germline V gene, CDR1 is SGDLS and CDR2 is YYNGEE. The J segment lost 8 bases and the V segment lost 5 bases, leaving 5 bases of the junction unmatched. DNA of the CDR3: TGTGCCAGCAGATCCACAGGGGGCCATGAGCAGTTCTTC. Translation: CASRSTGGHEQFF.

This clonotype came up many times. The chain combines TRBV5-4 with TRBJ2-7, with 10 bases fitting TRBD2. This CDR3 spans 15 amino acids. Germline CDR1 SGHNT, CDR2 YYREEE (reference sequence). V lost 0 bases and J lost 6; bases outside the gene matches: 6. The CDR3: CASSLDSGGPGEQYF. The DNA of the CDR3 is TGTGCCAGCAGCTTGGATAGCGGGGGGCCTGGCGAGCAGTACTTC.

This clonotype was observed many times. The gene calls are TRBV12-3 or TRBV12-4 and TRBJ2-7; D uncertain. This CDR3 contains 12 residues. Deletions cut 6 bases from V and 2 bases from J, with 8 bases between. CDR3 loop: CASRRFTYEQYF. The CDR3 coding sequence is TGTGCCAGCAGGCGATTCACCTACGAGCAGTACTTC.

The V and J genes are TRBV5-1 and TRBJ1-1; D might be TRBD1 (5 bases). Trimming cost V 2 bases and J 1 base, with 15 bases left between them. Per germline, CDR1 SGHRS and CDR2 YFSETQ. The CDR3 loop spans 16 amino acids. The DNA for the CDR3 is TGCGCCAGCAGCTTAACAGGCGCGGGGGAGAACACTGAAGCTTTCTTT. This translates into CASSLTGAGENTEAFF. The variable domain in full, completed from reference TRBV5-1 and TRBJ1-1, reads KAGVTQTPRYLIKTRGQQVTLSCSPISGHRSVSWYQQTPGQGLQFLFEYFSETQRNKGNFPGRFSGRQFSNSRSEMNVSTLELGDSALYLCASSLTGAGENTEAFFGQGTRLTVV.

This clonotype was detected ten times or more. The J gene is TRBJ2-7, the V gene TRBV12-3 or TRBV12-4, with 9 bases that match TRBD1. CDR3 length equals 14 residues. V gave up 6 bases and J gave up 5 bases; unmatched junction bases: 8. The CDR3 nucleotides are TGTGCCAGCAGAGAGGGGGGACAGGGCCACGAGCAGTACTTC. Its protein product is CASREGGQGHEQYF.

Ten or more counts support this clonotype. This chain uses TRBV6-1 with TRBJ2-7; 13 bases fit TRBD2. The length of the CDR3 is 12 residues. V was pared by 10 bases and J by 5 bases, with 2 bases of the junction left unmatched. Germline V gene data show CDR1 as MNHNS and CDR2 as SASEGT. For the CDR3, the DNA is TGTGCCACCGGACTAGCGGGGGACGAGCAGTACTTC. Translation: CATGLAGDEQYF.

The table lists this clonotype with a few counts. V and J are TRBV6-5 and TRBJ2-3, with TRBD2 identical over 12 bases. The CDR3 totals 19 residues. Trimming cost V 3 bases and J 5 bases; bases outside gene matches: 15. Germline V lookup: CDR1 MNHEY, CDR2 SVGAGI. CDR3 bases: TGTGCCAGCAGTTATGCAACTAGCGGGGGGCCTCAGAGGCTAGATACGCAGTATTTT. This sequence encodes CASSYATSGGPQRLDTQYF.

This clonotype has ten or more counts. The J gene is TRBJ1-5, the V gene TRBV27; D is ambiguous. The germline gives CDR1 MNHEY, CDR2 SMNVEV (reference sequence). V lost 3 bases and J 0 bases, leaving 9 bases between the germline ends. The CDR3 contains 15 residues. The CDR3 DNA reads as TGTGCCAGCAGTTTTACTCTGCATAGCAATCAGCCCCAGCATTTT. This translates into CASSFTLHSNQPQHF.

This clonotype was observed a handful of times. The chain is built from TRBV7-9 and TRBJ2-1; D perhaps matches TRBD1 (6 bases). This CDR3 comprises 15 residues. Germline V gene lookup returns CDR1 SEHNR and CDR2 FQNEAQ (reference sequence). Trimming took off 1 base at V and 8 bases at J, with 15 bases between the two ends. For the CDR3, the DNA is TGTGCCAGCAGCTTAGGGACAGTCATTCGGGATGAGCAGTTCTTC. Its protein is CASSLGTVIRDEQFF.

This clonotype occurred many times. The chain links TRBV12-3 or TRBV12-4 to TRBJ2-6, with TRBD1 identical over 11 bases. Trimming cost V 3 bases and J 4 bases; bases outside gene matches: 17. The CDR3 sequence is 21 residues long. The CDR3 DNA sequence: TGTGCCAGCAGTTTCGGGCATCCTGCCGGGACAGGGGGACCCGGGGCCAACGTCCTGACTTTC. Residues: CASSFGHPAGTGGPGANVLTF.

There are many counts of this clonotype. V usage is TRBV7-2 and J usage is TRBJ2-5; tentatively, D is TRBD1 (6 bases). The germline gives CDR1 SGHTA, CDR2 FQGNSA. This CDR3 is 15 amino acids long. The ends were cut back, 0 bases at V and 2 bases at J, with 10 bases in the middle. Here the CDR3 DNA reads TGTGCCAGCAGCTTAGCGGGGACAAGGCAAGAGACCCAGTACTTC. Encoded protein: CASSLAGTRQETQYF.